The clone carrying this T cell receptor (beta chain) has only a few counts. The entry originates in a study of blood T cell repertoires in COVID-19. The data were produced by immunoSEQ multiplex PCR, yet TCRdb's version contains in-frame clones alone and is incomplete. The repertoire has some 120,000 clones, approximately 86% of them found once; the top ten carry around 4.5%. This CDR3 contains 15 residues. The germline V and J ends were trimmed by 4 bases and 2 bases, with 14 bases remaining between them. Germline-derived CDR1 and CDR2 are MGHDK and SYGVNS. Input material: peripheral blood. This chain links TRBV25-1 with TRBJ2-5; perhaps TRBD2 as D (5 bases). The source is a middle-aged man with acute or convalescent COVID-19. CDR3: CASSGGLLTQETQYF. The DNA of the CDR3 is TGTGCCAGCAGTGGAGGACTTTTAACTCAAGAGACCCAGTACTTC.